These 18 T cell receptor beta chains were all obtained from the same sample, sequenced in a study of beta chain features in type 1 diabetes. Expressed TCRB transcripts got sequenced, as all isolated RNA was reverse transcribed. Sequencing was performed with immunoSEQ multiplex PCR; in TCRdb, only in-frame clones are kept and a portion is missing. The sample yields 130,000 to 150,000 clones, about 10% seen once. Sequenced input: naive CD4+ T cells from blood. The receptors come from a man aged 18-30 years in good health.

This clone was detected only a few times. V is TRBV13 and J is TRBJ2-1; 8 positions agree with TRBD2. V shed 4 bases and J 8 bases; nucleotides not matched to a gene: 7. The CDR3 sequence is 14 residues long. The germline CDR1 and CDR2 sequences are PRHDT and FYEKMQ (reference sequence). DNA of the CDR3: TGTGCCAGCAGCTATAGAGCGGGGGTCGATGAGCAGTTCTTC. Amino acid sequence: CASSYRAGVDEQFF. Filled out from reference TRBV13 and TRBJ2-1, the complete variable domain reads AAGVIQSPRHLIKEKRETATLKCYPIPRHDTVYWYQQGPGQDPQFLISFYEKMQSDKGSIPDRFSAQQFSDYHSELNMSSLELGDSALYFCASSYRAGVDEQFFGPGTRLTVL.

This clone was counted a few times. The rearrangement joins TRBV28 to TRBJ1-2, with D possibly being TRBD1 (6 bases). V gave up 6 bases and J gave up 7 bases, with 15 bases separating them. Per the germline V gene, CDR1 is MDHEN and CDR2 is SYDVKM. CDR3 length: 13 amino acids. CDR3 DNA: TGTGCCAGCAGCCGGTGGGGCAGGGGTGGCTACACCTTC. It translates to CASSRWGRGGYTF.

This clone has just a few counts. The CDR3 DNA reads as TGTGCCAGCTCACCACCGATCTCATTAGACAGGAACTATGGCTACACCTTC. Residues: CASSPPISLDRNYGYTF. This sequence joins TRBV18 and TRBJ1-2; D is possibly TRBD1 (6 bases). This CDR3 comprises 17 residues. V lost 0 bases, J lost 2 bases, and 16 bases lay in between. Per the germline V gene, CDR1 is KGHSH and CDR2 is LQKENI. Looking up the rest from reference TRBV18 and TRBJ1-2 gives the full variable domain: NAGVMQNPRHLVRRRGQEARLRCSPMKGHSHVYWYRQLPEEGLKFMVYLQKENIIDESGMPKERFSAEFPKEGPSILRIQQVVRGDSAAYFCASSPPISLDRNYGYTFGSGTRLTVV.

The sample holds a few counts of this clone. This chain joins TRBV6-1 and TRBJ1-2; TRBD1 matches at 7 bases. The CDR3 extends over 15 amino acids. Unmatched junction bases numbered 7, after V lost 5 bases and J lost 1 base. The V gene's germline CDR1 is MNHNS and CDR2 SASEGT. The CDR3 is CASSRRRDSNYGYTF. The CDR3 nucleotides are TGTGCCAGCAGTCGCCGACGGGACAGTAACTATGGCTACACCTTC.

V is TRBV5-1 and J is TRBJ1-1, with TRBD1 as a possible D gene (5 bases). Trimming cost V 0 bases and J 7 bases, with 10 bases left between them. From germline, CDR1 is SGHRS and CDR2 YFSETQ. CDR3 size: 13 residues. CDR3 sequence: CASSLVQGLEAFF. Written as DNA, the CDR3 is TGCGCCAGCAGCTTGGTTCAGGGCCTTGAAGCTTTCTTT.

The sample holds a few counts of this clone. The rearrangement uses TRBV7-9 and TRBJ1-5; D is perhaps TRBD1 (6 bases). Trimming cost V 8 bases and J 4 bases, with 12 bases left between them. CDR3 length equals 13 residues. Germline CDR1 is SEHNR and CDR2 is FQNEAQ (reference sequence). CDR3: CASGRDTNQPQHF. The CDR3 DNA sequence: TGTGCCAGCGGTCGGGACACAAATCAGCCCCAGCATTTT.

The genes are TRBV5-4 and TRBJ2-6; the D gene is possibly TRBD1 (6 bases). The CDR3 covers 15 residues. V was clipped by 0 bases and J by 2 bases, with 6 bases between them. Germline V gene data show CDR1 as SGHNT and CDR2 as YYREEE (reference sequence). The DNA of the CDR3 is TGTGCCAGCAGCTTGGGGACAGCTGGGGCCAACGTCCTGACTTTC. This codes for CASSLGTAGANVLTF.

The CDR3 region has the DNA TGTGCCAGCAGCGCCCAGGGGACCGGGTCAGAGACCCAGTACTTC. It is translated as CASSAQGTGSETQYF. The chain is built from TRBV9 and TRBJ2-5, with D possibly being TRBD1 (6 bases). The V gene lost 3 bases and the J gene lost 4 bases, with 16 bases spanning the gap. The CDR3 has 15 amino acids. Germline CDR1 reads SGDLS; CDR2 reads YYNGEE.

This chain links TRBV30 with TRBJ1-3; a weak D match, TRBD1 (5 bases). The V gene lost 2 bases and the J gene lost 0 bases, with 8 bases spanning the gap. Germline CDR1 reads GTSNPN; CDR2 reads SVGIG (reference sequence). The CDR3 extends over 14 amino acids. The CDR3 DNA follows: TGTGCCTGGAGTCCAGGGTACTCTGGAAACACCATATATTTT. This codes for CAWSPGYSGNTIYF.

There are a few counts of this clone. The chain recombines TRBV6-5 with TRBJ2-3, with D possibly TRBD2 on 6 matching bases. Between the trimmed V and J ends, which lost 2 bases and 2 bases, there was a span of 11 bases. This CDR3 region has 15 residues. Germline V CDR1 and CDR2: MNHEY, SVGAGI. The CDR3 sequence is CASSYVAGHTDTQYF. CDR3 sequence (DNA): TGTGCCAGCAGTTACGTGGCGGGGCACACAGATACGCAGTATTTT.

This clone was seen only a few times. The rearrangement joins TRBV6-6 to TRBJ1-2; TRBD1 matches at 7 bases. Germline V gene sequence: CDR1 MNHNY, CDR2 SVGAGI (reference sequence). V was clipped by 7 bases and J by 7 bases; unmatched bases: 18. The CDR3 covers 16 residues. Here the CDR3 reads CASTKGGGTAFSGYTF. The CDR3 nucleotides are TGTGCCAGCACTAAAGGGGGTGGGACAGCTTTTAGTGGCTACACCTTC.

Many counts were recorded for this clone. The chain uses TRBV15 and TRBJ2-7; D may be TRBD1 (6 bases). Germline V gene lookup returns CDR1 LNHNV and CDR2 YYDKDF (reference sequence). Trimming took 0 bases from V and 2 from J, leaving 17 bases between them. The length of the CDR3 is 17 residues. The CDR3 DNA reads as TGTGCCACCAGCAGAGATGGTGGAGGACAGCGTGCCTACGAGCAGTACTTC. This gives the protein CATSRDGGGQRAYEQYF.

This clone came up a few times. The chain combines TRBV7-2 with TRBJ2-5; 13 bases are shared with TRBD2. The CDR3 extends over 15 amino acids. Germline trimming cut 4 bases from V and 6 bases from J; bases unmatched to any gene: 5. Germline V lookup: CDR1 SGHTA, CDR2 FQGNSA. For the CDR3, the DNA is TGTGCCAGCAGCTCAACTAGCGGGGGGGCTAAGACCCAGTACTTC. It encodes CASSSTSGGAKTQYF.

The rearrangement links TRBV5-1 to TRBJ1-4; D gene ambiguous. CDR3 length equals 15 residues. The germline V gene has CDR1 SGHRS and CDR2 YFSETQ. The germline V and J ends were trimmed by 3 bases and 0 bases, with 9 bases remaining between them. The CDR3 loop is CASSYSGATNEKLFF. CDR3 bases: TGCGCCAGCAGCTATTCGGGAGCAACTAATGAAAAACTGTTTTTT.

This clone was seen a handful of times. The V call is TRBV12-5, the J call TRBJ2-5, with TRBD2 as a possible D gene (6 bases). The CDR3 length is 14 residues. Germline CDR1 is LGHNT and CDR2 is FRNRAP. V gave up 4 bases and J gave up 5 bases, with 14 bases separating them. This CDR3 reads CASGWGDARETQYF. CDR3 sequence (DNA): TGTGCTAGTGGTTGGGGGGACGCTCGTGAGACCCAGTACTTC.

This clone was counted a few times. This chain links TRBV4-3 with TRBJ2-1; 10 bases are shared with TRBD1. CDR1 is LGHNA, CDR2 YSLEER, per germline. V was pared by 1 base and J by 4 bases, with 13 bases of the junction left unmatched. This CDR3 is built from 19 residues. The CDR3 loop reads CASSQVRGYRDRGYNEQFF. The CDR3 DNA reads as TGCGCCAGCAGCCAAGTTCGGGGATACCGGGACAGGGGTTACAATGAGCAGTTCTTC.

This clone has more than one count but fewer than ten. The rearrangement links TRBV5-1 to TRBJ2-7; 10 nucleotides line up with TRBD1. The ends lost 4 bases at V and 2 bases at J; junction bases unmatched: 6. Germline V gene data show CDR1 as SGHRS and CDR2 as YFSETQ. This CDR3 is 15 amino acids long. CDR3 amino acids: CASSPETGGPYEQYF. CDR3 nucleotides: TGCGCCAGCAGCCCCGAGACAGGGGGCCCCTACGAGCAGTACTTC.

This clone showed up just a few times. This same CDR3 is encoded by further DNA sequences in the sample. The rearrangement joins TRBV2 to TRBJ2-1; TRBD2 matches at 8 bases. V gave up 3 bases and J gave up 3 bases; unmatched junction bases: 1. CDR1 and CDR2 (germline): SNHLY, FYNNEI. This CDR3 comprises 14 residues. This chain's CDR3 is CASSELAGYNEQFF. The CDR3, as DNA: TGTGCCAGCAGTGAGCTAGCGGGCTACAATGAGCAGTTCTTC.